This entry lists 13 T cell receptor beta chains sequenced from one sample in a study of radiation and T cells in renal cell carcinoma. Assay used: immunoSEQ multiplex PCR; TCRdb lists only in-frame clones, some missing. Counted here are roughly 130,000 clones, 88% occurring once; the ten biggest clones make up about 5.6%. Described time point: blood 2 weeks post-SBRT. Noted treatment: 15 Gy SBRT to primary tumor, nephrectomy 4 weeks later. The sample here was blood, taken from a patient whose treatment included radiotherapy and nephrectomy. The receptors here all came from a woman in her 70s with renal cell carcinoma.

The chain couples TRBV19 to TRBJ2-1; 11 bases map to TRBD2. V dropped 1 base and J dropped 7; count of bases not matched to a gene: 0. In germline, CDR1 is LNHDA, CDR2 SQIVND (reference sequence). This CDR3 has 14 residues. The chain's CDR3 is CASSIGLAGNEQFF. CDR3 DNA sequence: TGTGCCAGTAGTATAGGACTAGCGGGGAATGAGCAGTTCTTC.

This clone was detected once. This CDR3 is CASTRIGQDEQYF. CDR3 sequence (DNA): TGTGCCAGCACACGGATAGGACAGGACGAGCAGTACTTC. The genes are TRBV2 and TRBJ2-7; 7 bases are shared with TRBD1. Trimming cost V 7 bases and J 5 bases; bases outside gene matches: 8. This CDR3 comprises 13 residues. Germline V gene lookup returns CDR1 SNHLY and CDR2 FYNNEI.

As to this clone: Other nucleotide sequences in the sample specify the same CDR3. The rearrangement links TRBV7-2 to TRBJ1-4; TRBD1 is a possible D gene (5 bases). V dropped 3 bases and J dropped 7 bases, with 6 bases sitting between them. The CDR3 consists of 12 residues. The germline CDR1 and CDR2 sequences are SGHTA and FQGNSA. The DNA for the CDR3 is TGTGCCAGCAGCTTTGGGGGTGAAAAACTGTTTTTT. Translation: CASSFGGEKLFF.

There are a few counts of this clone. CDR3 amino acids: CASAQGRETQYF. The CDR3 DNA is TGTGCCAGCGCCCAGGGGAGAGAGACCCAGTACTTC. The genes are TRBV13 and TRBJ2-5; perhaps TRBD1 as D (6 bases). CDR1 is PRHDT and CDR2 is FYEKMQ in the germline V gene (reference sequence). V lost 8 bases and J lost 4, with 11 bases in between. There are 12 residues in the CDR3.

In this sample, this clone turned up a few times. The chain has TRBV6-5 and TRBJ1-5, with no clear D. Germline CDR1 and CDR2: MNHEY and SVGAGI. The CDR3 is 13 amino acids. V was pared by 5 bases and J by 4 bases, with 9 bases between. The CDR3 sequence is CASSQQSNQPQHF. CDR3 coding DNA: TGTGCCAGCAGTCAACAATCGAATCAGCCCCAGCATTTT.

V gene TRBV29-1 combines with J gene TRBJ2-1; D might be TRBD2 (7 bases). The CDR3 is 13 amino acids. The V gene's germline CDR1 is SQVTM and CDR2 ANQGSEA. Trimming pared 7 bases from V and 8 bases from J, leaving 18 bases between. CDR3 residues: CSDQRGQGYEQFF. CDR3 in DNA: TGCAGCGACCAGCGGGGACAAGGGTATGAGCAGTTCTTC.

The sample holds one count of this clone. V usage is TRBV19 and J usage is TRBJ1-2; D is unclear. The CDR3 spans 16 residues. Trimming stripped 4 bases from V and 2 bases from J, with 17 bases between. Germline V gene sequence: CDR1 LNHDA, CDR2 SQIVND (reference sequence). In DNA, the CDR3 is TGTGCCAGTAGTAGAACCGCACGAAGCGTAAACTATGGCTACACCTTC. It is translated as CASSRTARSVNYGYTF.

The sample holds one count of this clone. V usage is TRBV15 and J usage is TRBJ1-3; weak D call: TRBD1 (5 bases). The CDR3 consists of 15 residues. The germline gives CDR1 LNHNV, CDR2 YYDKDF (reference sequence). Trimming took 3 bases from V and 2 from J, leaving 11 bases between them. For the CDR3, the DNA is TGTGCCACCAGCAGTTCCGGGGACCCTGGAAACACCATATATTTT. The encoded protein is CATSSSGDPGNTIYF.

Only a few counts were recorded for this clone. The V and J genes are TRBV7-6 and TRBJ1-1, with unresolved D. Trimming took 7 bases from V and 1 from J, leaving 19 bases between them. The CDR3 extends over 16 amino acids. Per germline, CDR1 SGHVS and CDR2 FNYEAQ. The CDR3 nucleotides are TGTGCCAGCATCATTACACGGTTCCCCACGAACACTGAAGCTTTCTTT. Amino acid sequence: CASIITRFPTNTEAFF.

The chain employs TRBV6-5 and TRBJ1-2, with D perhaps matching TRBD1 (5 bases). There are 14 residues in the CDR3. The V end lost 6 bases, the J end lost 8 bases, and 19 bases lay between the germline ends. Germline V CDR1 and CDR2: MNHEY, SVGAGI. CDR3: CASSRTGTSMGYTF. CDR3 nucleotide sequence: TGTGCCAGCAGCCGTACCGGGACTTCTATGGGCTACACCTTC.

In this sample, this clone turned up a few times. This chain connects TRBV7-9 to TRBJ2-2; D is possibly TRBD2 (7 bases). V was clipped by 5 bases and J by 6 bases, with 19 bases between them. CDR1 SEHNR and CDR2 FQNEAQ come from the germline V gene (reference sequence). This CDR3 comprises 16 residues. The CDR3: CASSPPGGRLAGELFF. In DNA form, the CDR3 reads TGTGCCAGCAGCCCGCCGGGGGGCAGACTCGCCGGGGAGCTGTTTTTT.

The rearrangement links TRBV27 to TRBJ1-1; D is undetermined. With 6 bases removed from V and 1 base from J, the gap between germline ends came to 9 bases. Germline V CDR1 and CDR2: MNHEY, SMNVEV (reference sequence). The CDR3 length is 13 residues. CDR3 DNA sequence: TGTGCCAGCAGCCCCCCGGGGAACACTGAAGCTTTCTTT. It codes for CASSPPGNTEAFF.

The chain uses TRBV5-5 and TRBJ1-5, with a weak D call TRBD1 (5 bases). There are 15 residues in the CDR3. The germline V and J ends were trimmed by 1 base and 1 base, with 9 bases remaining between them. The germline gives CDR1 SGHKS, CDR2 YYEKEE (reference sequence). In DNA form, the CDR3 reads TGTGCCAGCAGCTTGAGAGGGGCCAGCAATCAGCCCCAGCATTTT. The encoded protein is CASSLRGASNQPQHF.